The TCR beta chain described here comes from a study of blood T cell repertoires in COVID-19. Study-wide context: The origin of the acute and convalescent COVID-19 samples was the United States, Italy and Spain. The analysed material was cDNA or gDNA that came from T cells, B-cell-depleted T cells, or PBMCs.

Per the original data handling: The assay estimated nucleated cells by amplifying reference gene primers. Only in-frame clones appear in the TCRdb table, and some are missing; sequencing was by immunoSEQ multiplex PCR. V, J and clone size are those of that table, while D and trimming were read from the DNA. The sample holds about 19,000 clones; 82% are singletons and the top ten take around 5.6%. V was shortened by 6 bases and J by 0 bases, with 15 bases between the two germline ends. The CDR3 consists of 16 residues. Germline lookup yields CDR1 LNHDA and CDR2 SQIVND (reference sequence). The genes are TRBV19 and TRBJ1-3; D might be TRBD1 (5 bases). Sequenced material: peripheral blood. This clonotype originated in a human donor in a cohort sampled during active COVID-19. This CDR3 reads CASRTIGGSSGNTIYF. CDR3 DNA: TGTGCCAGTAGGACCATCGGGGGGAGCTCTGGAAACACCATATATTTT.